The 28 T cell receptor beta chains reported below all come from one sample, sequenced in a study of shared clonotypes between healthy human individuals. Measured with immunoSEQ multiplex PCR; TCRdb has only the in-frame clones, and not every one. The sample contains 2 million to 2.5 million clones, around 93% of which appear only once. Sequencing was done on a sample of naive CD4+ T cells from PBMCs. Subset: CD45RA+ positively selected. These receptors came from a young man in good health. Some clones in this sample may be carry-over from other donors' samples.

J is TRBJ2-7 and V is TRBV11-3; TRBD2 might be the D (6 bases). CDR1 and CDR2 from the germline V gene are SGHNT and YENEEA. This CDR3 has 15 residues. Deletions cut 0 bases from V and 1 base from J, with 10 bases between. This CDR3 reads CASSLDSSGSYEQYF. CDR3 coding DNA: TGTGCCAGCAGCTTAGATAGTAGCGGATCCTACGAGCAGTACTTC.

The genes are TRBV5-1 and TRBJ2-1, with 7 bases that match TRBD2. Germline V gene lookup returns CDR1 SGHRS and CDR2 YFSETQ. The CDR3 contains 16 residues. V trimming: 0 bases; J trimming: 4 bases; junction bases outside the gene matches: 7. CDR3 in amino acids: CASSLGAGVRYNEQFF. CDR3 nucleotide sequence: TGCGCCAGCAGCTTGGGGGCGGGAGTAAGGTACAATGAGCAGTTCTTC. The complete variable domain, with remaining parts taken from reference TRBV5-1 and TRBJ2-1, reads KAGVTQTPRYLIKTRGQQVTLSCSPISGHRSVSWYQQTPGQGLQFLFEYFSETQRNKGNFPGRFSGRQFSNSRSEMNVSTLELGDSALYLCASSLGAGVRYNEQFFGPGTRLTVL.

The J gene is TRBJ2-7, the V gene TRBV11-2; weak D call: TRBD1 (6 bases). The germline CDR1 and CDR2 sequences are SGHAT and FQNNGV. V was pared by 0 bases and J by 6 bases, with 9 bases between. The CDR3 is made up of 13 amino acids. DNA of the CDR3: TGTGCCAGCAGCTTAGAACAGGGTAGCGAGCAGTACTTC. Translation gives CASSLEQGSEQYF.

The chain employs TRBV28 and TRBJ2-7; the D gene could be TRBD1 or TRBD2 (5 bases each). V was shortened by 3 bases and J by 2 bases, with 8 bases between the two germline ends. CDR3 length equals 13 residues. The germline V gene has CDR1 MDHEN and CDR2 SYDVKM. CDR3 nucleotide sequence: TGTGCCAGCAGTTTGGGGACCCCCTACGAGCAGTACTTC. It encodes CASSLGTPYEQYF.

This chain uses TRBV19 with TRBJ2-7; D remains ambiguous. The CDR3 contains 15 residues. Germline loops: CDR1 LNHDA, CDR2 SQIVND (reference sequence). Trimming stripped 0 bases from V and 3 bases from J, with 12 bases between. CDR3 bases: TGTGCCAGTAGTATAGACAGCAACCGAGGCTACGAGCAGTACTTC. It encodes CASSIDSNRGYEQYF.

This chain uses TRBV4-1 with TRBJ1-3; D possibly corresponds to TRBD1 (5 bases). V was clipped by 0 bases and J by 0 bases, with 15 bases between them. The CDR3 is made up of 18 amino acids. Germline lookup yields CDR1 MGHRA and CDR2 YSYEKL. CDR3 protein: CASSQDKGLSSSGNTIYF. CDR3 nucleotide sequence: TGCGCCAGCAGCCAAGACAAGGGACTGAGCAGCTCTGGAAACACCATATATTTT.

There are a few counts of this clone. This chain uses TRBV4-2 with TRBJ1-1; unclear D gene. The germline gives CDR1 LGHNA, CDR2 YNFKEQ. V was trimmed by 3 bases and J by 1 base, leaving 9 bases between them. The CDR3 is 14 residues long. The CDR3 loop is CASSQENRNTEAFF. The DNA for the CDR3 is TGTGCCAGCAGCCAGGAGAACAGGAACACTGAAGCTTTCTTT.

This chain connects TRBV7-3 to TRBJ2-7, with D possibly TRBD1 on 6 matching bases. Trimming took 1 base from V and 6 from J, leaving 10 bases between them. The V gene's germline CDR1 is SGHTA and CDR2 FQGTGA. The CDR3 is made up of 13 amino acids. CDR3 sequence: CASSLSRDTEQYF. CDR3 nucleotides: TGTGCCAGCAGCTTAAGCCGGGACACCGAGCAGTACTTC. The whole variable domain, remainder taken from reference TRBV7-3 and TRBJ2-7, is GAGVSQTPSNKVTEKGKYVELRCDPISGHTALYWYRQSLGQGPEFLIYFQGTGAADDSGLPNDRFFAVRPEGSVSTLKIQRTERGDSAVYLCASSLSRDTEQYFGPGTRLTVT.

This chain uses TRBV6-1 with TRBJ2-7, with a weak D call TRBD1 (6 bases). The germline gives CDR1 MNHNS, CDR2 SASEGT. Between the trimmed V and J ends, which lost 6 bases and 2 bases, there was a span of 11 bases. This CDR3 comprises 13 residues. CDR3 amino acids: CASRGDTPYEQYF. The CDR3 DNA is TGTGCCAGCAGGGGGGACACCCCCTACGAGCAGTACTTC.

The V gene is TRBV5-1, the J gene TRBJ1-3; possibly TRBD1 for D (5 bases). This CDR3 has 15 residues. V lost 0 bases and J 3 bases, leaving 10 bases between the germline ends. Germline values: CDR1 SGHRS, CDR2 YFSETQ. The CDR3, as DNA: TGCGCCAGCAGCTTGGAAGGGGTGGGTGGAAACACCATATATTTT. Amino acid sequence: CASSLEGVGGNTIYF.

The chain is built from TRBV4-1 and TRBJ2-3, with 10 positions matching TRBD1. Trimming took 3 bases from V and 1 from J; bases not matched to a gene: 4. CDR3 length: 16 amino acids. Germline V gene data show CDR1 as MGHRA and CDR2 as YSYEKL. The CDR3 here is CASSQEGQGRTDTQYF. The CDR3 DNA is TGCGCCAGCAGCCAGGAGGGACAGGGGCGCACAGATACGCAGTATTTT.

J is TRBJ2-6 and V is TRBV19; D is perhaps TRBD1 or TRBD2 (5 bases each). V lost 3 bases to trimming and J lost 2 bases, with 23 bases between them. CDR1 is LNHDA, CDR2 SQIVND, per germline (reference sequence). The CDR3 is 20 residues long. The CDR3 DNA reads TGTGCCAGTAGTATTAACGGTCTCCCGTCAGGGAGCCCTGGGGCCAACGTCCTGACTTTC. It is translated as CASSINGLPSGSPGANVLTF.

Notes on this clone: The sample carries other DNA sequences with the same CDR3. The chain combines TRBV7-9 with TRBJ2-1; D gene unclear. Trimming cost V 5 bases and J 7 bases, with 6 bases left between them. Germline CDR1 reads SEHNR; CDR2 reads FQNEAQ (reference sequence). The CDR3 consists of 11 residues. The CDR3 nucleotides read TGTGCCAGCAGCCCCAGGAATGAGCAGTTCTTC. This codes for CASSPRNEQFF.

The chain carries TRBV11-1 and TRBJ2-3, with D uncertain. Germline lookup yields CDR1 SGHAT and CDR2 FQDESV (reference sequence). The CDR3 sequence is 15 residues long. V dropped 3 bases and J dropped 0 bases, with 10 bases sitting between them. The CDR3 reads CASSLTSASTDTQYF. For the CDR3, the DNA is TGTGCCAGCAGCTTGACGTCTGCTAGCACAGATACGCAGTATTTT.

V usage is TRBV6-1 and J usage is TRBJ1-5; D is unresolved. V dropped 1 base and J dropped 8 bases, with 9 bases sitting between them. The CDR3 spans 13 residues. Germline CDR1 reads MNHNS; CDR2 reads SASEGT. CDR3 nucleotides: TGTGCCAGCAGTGAAGTAGGTTTAGAGCCCCAGCATTTT. Its translation: CASSEVGLEPQHF.

This chain connects TRBV2 to TRBJ2-7; 7 bases match TRBD2. Germline CDR1 and CDR2: SNHLY and FYNNEI. V was clipped by 6 bases and J by 3 bases; unmatched bases: 11. The CDR3 length is 15 residues. This CDR3 is CASRRERADFYEQYF. The CDR3, as DNA: TGTGCCAGCAGGCGGGAGAGGGCCGATTTCTACGAGCAGTACTTC.

This clone occurred once. The rearrangement joins TRBV6-5 to TRBJ2-7; D is ambiguous. The CDR3 is 14 amino acids. Trimming took off 8 bases at V and 2 bases at J, with 16 bases between the two ends. The V gene's germline CDR1 is MNHEY and CDR2 SVGAGI. This chain's CDR3 is CASLTSASPYEQYF. CDR3 nucleotide sequence: TGTGCCAGCCTTACGTCCGCCTCTCCCTACGAGCAGTACTTC.

Comment on this clone: The same CDR3 arises from other DNA sequences in this sample as well. The rearrangement uses TRBV6-1 and TRBJ1-4, with D perhaps TRBD1 (6 bases). The CDR3 consists of 14 residues. Germline assignment: CDR1 MNHNS and CDR2 SASEGT. Trimming stripped 1 base from V and 5 bases from J, with 8 bases between. The CDR3 is CASSEDRVNEKLFF. CDR3 nucleotide sequence: TGTGCCAGCAGTGAAGACAGGGTAAATGAAAAACTGTTTTTT.

CDR3 bases: TGTGCCAGCATGCCCGGGACAGGGCAATCCGGGGAGCTGTTTTTT. Its translation is CASMPGTGQSGELFF. The chain joins TRBV6-1 to TRBJ2-2; 9 nucleotides align to TRBD1. In germline, CDR1 is MNHNS, CDR2 SASEGT. The CDR3 has 15 amino acids. V dropped 7 bases and J dropped 6; count of bases not matched to a gene: 9.

This chain uses TRBV28 with TRBJ2-7, with 7 bases matching TRBD2. Germline CDR1 reads MDHEN; CDR2 reads SYDVKM. The CDR3 extends over 14 amino acids. V shed 4 bases, J shed 4 bases, and the junction held 7 bases outside the gene matches. The CDR3 here is CASSSSRGVYEQYF. CDR3 DNA: TGTGCCAGCAGTTCCTCCCGGGGGGTTTACGAGCAGTACTTC.

The chain combines TRBV4-1 with TRBJ1-3; D gene unclear. Germline values: CDR1 MGHRA, CDR2 YSYEKL. V was clipped by 0 bases and J by 0 bases, with 12 bases between them. The CDR3 contains 17 residues. CDR3 sequence reads: CASSQDLTGSSGNTIYF. CDR3 nucleotides: TGCGCCAGCAGCCAAGATTTGACGGGGAGCTCTGGAAACACCATATATTTT.

This clone was seen a handful of times. This sample also contains other DNA sequences that code for the same CDR3. V usage is TRBV5-1 and J usage is TRBJ1-1; no clear D. This CDR3 is built from 13 residues. The V end was cut by 0 bases, the J end by 1 base, with 4 bases between. The germline V gene has CDR1 SGHRS and CDR2 YFSETQ. The CDR3 loop reads CASSLGGNTEAFF. The CDR3, as DNA: TGCGCCAGCAGCTTGGGGGGGAACACTGAAGCTTTCTTT.

V gene TRBV5-4 combines with J gene TRBJ1-1; D remains unclear. Per germline, CDR1 SGHNT and CDR2 YYREEE (reference sequence). The CDR3 runs 14 residues. V dropped 2 bases and J dropped 2 bases, with 10 bases sitting between them. The CDR3, as DNA: TGTGCCAGCAGCTTATCGACACCAAACACTGAAGCTTTCTTT. It specifies CASSLSTPNTEAFF.

V usage is TRBV30 and J usage is TRBJ1-3, with D possibly TRBD1 on 5 matching bases. V was trimmed by 4 bases and J by 2 bases, leaving 12 bases between them. CDR1 GTSNPN and CDR2 SVGIG come from the germline V gene (reference sequence). CDR3 length: 14 amino acids. The CDR3 DNA sequence: TGTGCCTGGAATGAATGGGGGACTGGAAACACCATATATTTT. As protein: CAWNEWGTGNTIYF.

The V gene is TRBV4-3, the J gene TRBJ1-4, with a weak D call TRBD1 (5 bases). V was pared by 3 bases and J by 5 bases, with 7 bases between. The germline V gene has CDR1 LGHNA and CDR2 YSLEER. CDR3 size: 13 residues. The CDR3 region has the DNA TGCGCCAGCAGCCACGACAGAAATGAAAAACTGTTTTTT. Encoded protein: CASSHDRNEKLFF.

The chain joins TRBV7-3 to TRBJ1-5; D remains ambiguous. V shed 2 bases and J shed 4 bases, with 6 bases lying between them. The CDR3 totals 13 residues. From germline, CDR1 is SGHTA and CDR2 FQGTGA. CDR3 nucleotide sequence: TGTGCCAGCAGCTTATTCGCTAATCAGCCCCAGCATTTT. Translation: CASSLFANQPQHF. Complete variable domain (other parts from reference TRBV7-3 and TRBJ1-5): GAGVSQTPSNKVTEKGKYVELRCDPISGHTALYWYRQSLGQGPEFLIYFQGTGAADDSGLPNDRFFAVRPEGSVSTLKIQRTERGDSAVYLCASSLFANQPQHFGDGTRLSIL.

The chain carries TRBV30 and TRBJ1-6; TRBD1 matches 9 bases. Trimming at V came to 3 bases and at J to 14 bases, leaving 17 bases not matched to a gene. Germline CDR1 GTSNPN, CDR2 SVGIG (reference sequence). The CDR3 runs to 16 residues. CDR3 DNA sequence: TGTGCCTGGAGCACAGGGGGCGAAAGGTACATTCGGTCCCTCCACTTT. It codes for CAWSTGGERYIRSLHF.

The chain uses TRBV29-1 and TRBJ2-7, with 7 bases fitting TRBD1. Germline V CDR1 and CDR2: SQVTM, ANQGSEA. V lost 6 bases, J lost 0 bases, and 5 bases stayed unmatched. The CDR3 is 13 residues long. Here the CDR3 DNA reads TGCAGCGTCTCCGGGACAGCCTCCTACGAGCAGTACTTC. Residues: CSVSGTASYEQYF.